The present T cell receptor (beta chain) was sequenced within a study of T cell repertoires in cytomegalovirus infection. Study summary: Both CMV infection and a matching HLA type were indicated by public TCR beta signatures. General study points: What dominated the ex vivo response were HLA-C-restricted CMV-specific TCR beta clonotypes.

From germline, CDR1 is KGHDR and CDR2 SFDVKD. J lost 12 bases, V lost 4 bases, and 3 bases had no gene match. The CDR3 spans 12 residues. Via MiXCR, TCRdb re-called the reads, giving one row per CDR3 protein. The sample includes a few hundred thousand distinct CDR3 sequences, 26% seen only once; the top ten take around 14%. This clonotype occurred a few times. Its antigen is unknown. Input material: PBMCs. The V gene is TRBV24-1, the J gene TRBJ2-1; 9 positions match TRBD1. This clonotype was obtained from a human donor in good health (CMV status not recorded). Some clones in this sample may be carry-over from other donors' samples. CDR3 nucleotide sequence: TGTGCCACCAGTGACCCGGACAGGGGGCAGTTCTTC. Translated: CATSDPDRGQFF.